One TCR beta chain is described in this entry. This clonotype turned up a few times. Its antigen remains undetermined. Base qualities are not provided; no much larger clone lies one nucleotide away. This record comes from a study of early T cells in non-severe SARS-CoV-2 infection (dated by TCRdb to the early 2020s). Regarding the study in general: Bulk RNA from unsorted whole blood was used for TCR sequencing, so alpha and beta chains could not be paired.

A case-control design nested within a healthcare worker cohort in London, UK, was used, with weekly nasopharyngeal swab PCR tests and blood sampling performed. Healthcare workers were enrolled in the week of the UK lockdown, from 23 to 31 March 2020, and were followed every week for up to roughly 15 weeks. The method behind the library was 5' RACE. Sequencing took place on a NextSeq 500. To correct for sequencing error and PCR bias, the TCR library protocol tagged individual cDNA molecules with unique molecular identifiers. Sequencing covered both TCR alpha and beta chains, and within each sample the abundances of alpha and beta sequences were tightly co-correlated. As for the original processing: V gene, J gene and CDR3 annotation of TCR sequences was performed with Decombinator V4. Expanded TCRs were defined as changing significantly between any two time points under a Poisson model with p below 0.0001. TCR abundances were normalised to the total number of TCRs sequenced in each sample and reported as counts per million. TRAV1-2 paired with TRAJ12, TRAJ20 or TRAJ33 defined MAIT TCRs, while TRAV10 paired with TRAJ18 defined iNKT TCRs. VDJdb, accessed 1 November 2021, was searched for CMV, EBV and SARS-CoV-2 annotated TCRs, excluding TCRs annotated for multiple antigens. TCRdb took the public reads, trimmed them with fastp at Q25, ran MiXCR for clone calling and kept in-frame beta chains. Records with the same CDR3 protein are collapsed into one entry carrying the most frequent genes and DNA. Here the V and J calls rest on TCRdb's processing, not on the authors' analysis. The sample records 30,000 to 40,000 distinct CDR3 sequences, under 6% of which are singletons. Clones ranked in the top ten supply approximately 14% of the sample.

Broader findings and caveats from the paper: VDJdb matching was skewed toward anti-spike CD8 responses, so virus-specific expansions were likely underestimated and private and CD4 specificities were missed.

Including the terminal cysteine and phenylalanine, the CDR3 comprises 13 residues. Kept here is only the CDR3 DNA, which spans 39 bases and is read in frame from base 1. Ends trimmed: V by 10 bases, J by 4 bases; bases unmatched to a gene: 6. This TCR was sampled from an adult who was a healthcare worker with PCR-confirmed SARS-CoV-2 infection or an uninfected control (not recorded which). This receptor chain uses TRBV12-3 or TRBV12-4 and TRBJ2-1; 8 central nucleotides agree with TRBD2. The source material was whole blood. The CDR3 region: CATSSGHYNEQFF. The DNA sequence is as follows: TGTGCCACTTCTAGCGGGCATTACAATGAGCAGTTCTTC.